Detailed here is one T cell receptor (beta chain). The antigen remains unidentified. Healthy Russian Caucasian donors spanned ages roughly 6 to 100 years. This entry comes from a study of blood T cells in healthy people across ages. Study observations and caveats: Strongly correlated with naive T cell percentage was TCR beta diversity. With age, beta diversity per million T cells declined roughly linearly, significantly by 30 to 40.

The germline V gene has CDR1 MGHRA and CDR2 YSYEKL. Trimming took off 1 base at V and 10 bases at J, with 8 bases between the two ends. This CDR3 spans 12 amino acids. A second PCR, run for roughly 7 to 11 cycles, used a sample-barcoded 5' primer plus a J-beta primer mix. One entry per CDR3 protein results from TCRdb running MiXCR on the 5' RACE reads. The sample comprises roughly 800,000 distinct CDR3 sequences, roughly 25% of which are singletons, and around 3% rests with the top ten. These records were also assigned to another study, of T cells of mothers and their children. That investigation notes: Samples came from a few healthy Caucasian mothers and their six children.

The receptor was isolated from a boy aged 5-17 years in good health. This chain joins TRBV4-1 and TRBJ2-4; D ambiguous. Sample: blood. The CDR3 DNA reads TGCGCCAGCAGCCAAGTGGGGTTTATTCAGTACTTC. Translation: CASSQVGFIQYF.